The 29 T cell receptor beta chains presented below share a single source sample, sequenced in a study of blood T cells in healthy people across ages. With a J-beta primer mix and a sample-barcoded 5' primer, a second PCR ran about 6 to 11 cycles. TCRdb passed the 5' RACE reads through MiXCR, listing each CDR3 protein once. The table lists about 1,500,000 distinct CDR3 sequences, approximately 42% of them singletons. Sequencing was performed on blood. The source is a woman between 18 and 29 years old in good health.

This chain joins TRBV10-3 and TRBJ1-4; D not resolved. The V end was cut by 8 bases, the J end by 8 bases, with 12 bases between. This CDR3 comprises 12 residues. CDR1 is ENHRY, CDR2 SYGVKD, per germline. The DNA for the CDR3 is TGTGCCATCGGTTGGAGTTCAGAAAAACTGTTTTTT. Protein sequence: CAIGWSSEKLFF.

The CDR3 DNA sequence: TGCAGTGCTAGACGGACCCCCATGAACACTGAAGCTTTCTTT. As protein: CSARRTPMNTEAFF. The J gene is TRBJ1-1, the V gene TRBV20-1, with D uncertain. The V end was cut by 2 bases, the J end by 0 bases, with 10 bases between. Germline V gene data show CDR1 as DFQATT and CDR2 as SNEGSKA (reference sequence). The CDR3 has 14 amino acids.

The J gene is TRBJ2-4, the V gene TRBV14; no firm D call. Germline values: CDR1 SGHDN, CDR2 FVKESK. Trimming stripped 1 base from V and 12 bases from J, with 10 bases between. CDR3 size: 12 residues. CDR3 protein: CASSQVGDHQYF. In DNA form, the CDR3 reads TGTGCCAGCAGCCAAGTCGGCGACCATCAGTACTTC.

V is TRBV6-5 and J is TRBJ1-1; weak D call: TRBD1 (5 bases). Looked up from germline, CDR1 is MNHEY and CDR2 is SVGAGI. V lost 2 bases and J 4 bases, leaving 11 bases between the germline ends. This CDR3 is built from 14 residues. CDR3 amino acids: CASSYGVGTTEAFF. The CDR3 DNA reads TGTGCCAGCAGTTACGGGGTCGGGACCACTGAAGCTTTCTTT.

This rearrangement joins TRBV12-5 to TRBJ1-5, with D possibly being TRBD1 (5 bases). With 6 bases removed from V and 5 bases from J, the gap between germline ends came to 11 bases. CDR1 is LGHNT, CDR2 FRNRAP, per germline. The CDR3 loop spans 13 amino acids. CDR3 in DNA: TGTGCTAGTGGGCTGGGGCAGGATCAGCCCCAGCATTTT. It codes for CASGLGQDQPQHF.

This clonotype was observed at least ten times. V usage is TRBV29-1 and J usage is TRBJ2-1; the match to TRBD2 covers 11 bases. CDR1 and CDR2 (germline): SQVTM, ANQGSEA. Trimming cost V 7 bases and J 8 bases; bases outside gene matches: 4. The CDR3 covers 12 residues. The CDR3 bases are TGCAGCGGGCTAGCGGGAGGCGATGAGCAGTTCTTC. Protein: CSGLAGGDEQFF.

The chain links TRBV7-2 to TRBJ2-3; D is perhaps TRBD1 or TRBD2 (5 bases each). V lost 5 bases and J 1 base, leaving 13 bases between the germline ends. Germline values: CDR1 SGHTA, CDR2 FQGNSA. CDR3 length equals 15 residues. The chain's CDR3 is CASSLRDLGTDTQYF. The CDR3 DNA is TGTGCCAGCAGCCTCCGGGACCTTGGCACAGATACGCAGTATTTT.

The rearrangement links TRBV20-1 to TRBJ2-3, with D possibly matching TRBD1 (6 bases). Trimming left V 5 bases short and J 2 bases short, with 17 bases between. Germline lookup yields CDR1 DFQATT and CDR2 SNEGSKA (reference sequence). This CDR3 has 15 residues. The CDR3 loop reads CSAAFTGPLTDTQYF. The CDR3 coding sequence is TGCAGTGCTGCGTTTACAGGGCCCCTCACAGATACGCAGTATTTT.

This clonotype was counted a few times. CDR3 coding DNA: TGCGCCAGCAGCGCCAGCCAAGTTCCGTCCGAGCAGTTCTTC. This sequence encodes CASSASQVPSEQFF. The chain links TRBV4-1 to TRBJ2-1, with D hard to call. The CDR3 has 14 residues. Germline V gene sequence: CDR1 MGHRA, CDR2 YSYEKL. V was trimmed by 5 bases and J by 10 bases, leaving 18 bases between them.

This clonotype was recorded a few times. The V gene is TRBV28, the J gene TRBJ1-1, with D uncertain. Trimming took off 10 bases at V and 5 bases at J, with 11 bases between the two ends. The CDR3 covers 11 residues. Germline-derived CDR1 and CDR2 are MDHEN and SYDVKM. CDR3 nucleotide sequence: TGTGCCACATACCCGGGGACTGAAGCTTTCTTT. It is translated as CATYPGTEAFF.

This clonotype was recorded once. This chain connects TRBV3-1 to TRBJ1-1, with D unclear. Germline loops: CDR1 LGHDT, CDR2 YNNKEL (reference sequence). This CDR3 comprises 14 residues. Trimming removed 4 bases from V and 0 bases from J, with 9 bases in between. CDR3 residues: CASSPLHMNTEAFF. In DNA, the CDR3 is TGTGCCAGCAGCCCTCTTCATATGAACACTGAAGCTTTCTTT.

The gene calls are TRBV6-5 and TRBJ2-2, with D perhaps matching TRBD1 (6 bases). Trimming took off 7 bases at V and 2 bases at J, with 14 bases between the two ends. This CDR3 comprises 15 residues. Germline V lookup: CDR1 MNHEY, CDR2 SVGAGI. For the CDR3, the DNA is TGTGCCAGCAATGTGGTCAGGGGTAACACCGGGGAGCTGTTTTTT. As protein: CASNVVRGNTGELFF.

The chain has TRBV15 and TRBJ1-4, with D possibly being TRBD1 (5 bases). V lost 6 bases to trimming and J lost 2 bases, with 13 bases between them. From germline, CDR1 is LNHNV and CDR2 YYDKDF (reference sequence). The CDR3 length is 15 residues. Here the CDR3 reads CATRPHGGTNEKLFF. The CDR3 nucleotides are TGTGCCACCAGGCCCCACGGGGGGACTAATGAAAAACTGTTTTTT.

The CDR3 nucleotides read TGCAGTGCTAGAGAGAACATCCTAGCAGACACAGATACGCAGTATTTT. Encoded protein: CSARENILADTDTQYF. The chain joins TRBV20-1 to TRBJ2-3; D is perhaps TRBD2 (5 bases). V was pared by 0 bases and J by 2 bases, with 15 bases between. This CDR3 region has 16 residues. Germline V gene lookup returns CDR1 DFQATT and CDR2 SNEGSKA (reference sequence).

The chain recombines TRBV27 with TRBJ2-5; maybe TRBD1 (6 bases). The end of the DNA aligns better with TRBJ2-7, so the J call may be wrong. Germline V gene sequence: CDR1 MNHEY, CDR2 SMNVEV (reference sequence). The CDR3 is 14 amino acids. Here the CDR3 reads CASSSGDTYYEQYF. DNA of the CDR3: TGTGCCAGCAGTTCAGGGGACACCTACTACGAGCAGTACTTC.

In DNA form, the CDR3 reads TGCAGTGCTCCGGCGGGTAGCGGGGGGCCTACCCATTACAATGAGCAGTTCTTC. Translation: CSAPAGSGGPTHYNEQFF. This chain connects TRBV20-1 to TRBJ2-1, with TRBD2 identical over 10 bases. The CDR3 is made up of 18 amino acids. In germline, CDR1 is DFQATT, CDR2 SNEGSKA (reference sequence). V shed 5 bases, J shed 4 bases, and the junction held 17 bases outside the gene matches.

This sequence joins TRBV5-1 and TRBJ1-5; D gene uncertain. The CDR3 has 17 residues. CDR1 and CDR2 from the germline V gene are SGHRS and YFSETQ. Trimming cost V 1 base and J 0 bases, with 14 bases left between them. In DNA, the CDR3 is TGCGCCAGCAGCTTGAACAGAACTATCAATAGCAATCAGCCCCAGCATTTT. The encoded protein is CASSLNRTINSNQPQHF. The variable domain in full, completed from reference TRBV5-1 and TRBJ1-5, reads KAGVTQTPRYLIKTRGQQVTLSCSPISGHRSVSWYQQTPGQGLQFLFEYFSETQRNKGNFPGRFSGRQFSNSRSEMNVSTLELGDSALYLCASSLNRTINSNQPQHFGDGTRLSIL.

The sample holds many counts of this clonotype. Here the CDR3 reads CATSDPSGSADTQYF. CDR3 DNA sequence: TGTGCCACCAGTGATCCTAGCGGGAGTGCAGATACGCAGTATTTT. The V gene is TRBV24-1, the J gene TRBJ2-3; 10 bases map to TRBD2. Per the germline V gene, CDR1 is KGHDR and CDR2 is SFDVKD. V was clipped by 3 bases and J by 4 bases; unmatched bases: 3. The CDR3 totals 15 residues.

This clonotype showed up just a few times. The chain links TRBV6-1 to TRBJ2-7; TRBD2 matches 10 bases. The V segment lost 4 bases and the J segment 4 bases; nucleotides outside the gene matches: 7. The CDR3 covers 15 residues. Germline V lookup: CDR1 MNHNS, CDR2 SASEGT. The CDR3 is CASSVLASGSYEQYF. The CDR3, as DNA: TGTGCCAGCAGTGTCTTGGCTAGCGGGAGTTACGAGCAGTACTTC.

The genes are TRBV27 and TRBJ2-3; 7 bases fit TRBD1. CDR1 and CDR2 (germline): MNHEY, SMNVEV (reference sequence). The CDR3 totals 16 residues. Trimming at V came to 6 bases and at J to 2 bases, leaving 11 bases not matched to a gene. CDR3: CASRLEGAIDTDTQYF. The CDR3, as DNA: TGTGCCAGCAGACTAGAGGGGGCTATCGACACAGATACGCAGTATTTT.

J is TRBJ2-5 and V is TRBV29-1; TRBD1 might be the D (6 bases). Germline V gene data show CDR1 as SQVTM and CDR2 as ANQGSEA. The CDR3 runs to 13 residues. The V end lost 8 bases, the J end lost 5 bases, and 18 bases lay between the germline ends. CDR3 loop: CSIRSGDVETQYF. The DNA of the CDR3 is TGCAGCATTCGGTCAGGGGATGTGGAGACCCAGTACTTC.

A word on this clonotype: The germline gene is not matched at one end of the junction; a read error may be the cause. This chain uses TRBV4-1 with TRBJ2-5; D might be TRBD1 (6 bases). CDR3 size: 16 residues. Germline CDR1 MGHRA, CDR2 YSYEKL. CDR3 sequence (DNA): TGCGCCGGCAGCCTAAGAGAAGGGGGTGGGCAAGAGACCCAGTACTTC. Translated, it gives CAGSLREGGGQETQYF.

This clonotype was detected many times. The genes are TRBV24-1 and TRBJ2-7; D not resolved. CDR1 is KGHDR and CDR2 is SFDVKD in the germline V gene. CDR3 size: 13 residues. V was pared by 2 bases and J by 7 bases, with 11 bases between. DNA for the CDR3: TGTGCCACCAGTGATTCAGGTGGTCGAGAGCAGTACTTC. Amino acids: CATSDSGGREQYF.

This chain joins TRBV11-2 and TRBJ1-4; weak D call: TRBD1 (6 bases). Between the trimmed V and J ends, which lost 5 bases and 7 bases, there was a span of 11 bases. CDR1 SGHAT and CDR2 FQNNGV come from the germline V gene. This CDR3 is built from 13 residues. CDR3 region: CASSRDIAEKLFF. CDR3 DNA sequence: TGTGCCAGCAGCCGGGACATAGCTGAAAAACTGTTTTTT.

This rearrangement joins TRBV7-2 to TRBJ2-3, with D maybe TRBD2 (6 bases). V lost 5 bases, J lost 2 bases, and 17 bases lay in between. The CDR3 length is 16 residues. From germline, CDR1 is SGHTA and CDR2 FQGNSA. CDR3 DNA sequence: TGTGCCAGCAGCACGGAGGGGCGGGGCCCCACAGATACGCAGTATTTT. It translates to CASSTEGRGPTDTQYF.

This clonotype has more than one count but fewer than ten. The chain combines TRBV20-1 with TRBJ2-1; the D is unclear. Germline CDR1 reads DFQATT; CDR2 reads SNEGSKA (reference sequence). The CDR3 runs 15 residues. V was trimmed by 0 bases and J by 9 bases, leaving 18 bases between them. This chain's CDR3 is CSARDLPPAPSEQFF. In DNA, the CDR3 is TGCAGTGCTAGAGATCTACCGCCAGCCCCCAGTGAGCAGTTCTTC.

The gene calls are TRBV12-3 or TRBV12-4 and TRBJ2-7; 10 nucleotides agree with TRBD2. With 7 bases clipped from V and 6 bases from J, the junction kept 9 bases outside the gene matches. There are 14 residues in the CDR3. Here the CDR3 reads CASTIGLAGAEQYF. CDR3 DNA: TGTGCCAGCACCATCGGGCTAGCGGGAGCCGAGCAGTACTTC.

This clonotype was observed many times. DNA for the CDR3: TGTGCCAGCAGTTACGGCAGGGTCAGTAGCTATGGCTACACCTTC. Amino acids: CASSYGRVSSYGYTF. The V gene is TRBV6-5, the J gene TRBJ1-2; D is perhaps TRBD1 (5 bases). The ends were cut back, 2 bases at V and 4 bases at J, with 14 bases in the middle. The CDR3 covers 15 residues. Germline V CDR1 and CDR2: MNHEY, SVGAGI.

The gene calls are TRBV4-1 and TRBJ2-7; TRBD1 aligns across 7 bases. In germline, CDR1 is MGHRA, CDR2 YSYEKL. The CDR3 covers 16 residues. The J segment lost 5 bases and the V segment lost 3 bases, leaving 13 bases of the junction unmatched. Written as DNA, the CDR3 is TGCGCCAGCAGCCAGCCTCTACAGGGGCGGTTAGACGAGCAGTACTTC. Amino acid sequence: CASSQPLQGRLDEQYF.